This passage covers 10 T cell receptor beta chains from one sample sequenced in a study of blood T cell repertoires in COVID-19 (dated by TCRdb to the early 2020s). Library prep was done by the immunoSEQ multiplex PCR assay. Held by TCRdb, this immuneACCESS table contains in-frame sequences only and omits some clones. Under half of the omission traces to an unresolved V gene where checked; the cause of the rest is unknown. Here the sample has hundreds of thousands of clones; approximately 88% occur a single time. Around 8% of the sample is held by the ten biggest clonotypes. The sample was peripheral blood. These receptors were taken from a woman aged 50 to 60 with COVID-19, enrolled during active disease.

V is TRBV27 and J is TRBJ2-1; possible D gene TRBD1, 6 bases. Trimming cost V 6 bases and J 8 bases, with 14 bases left between them. The CDR3 covers 13 residues. Germline lookup yields CDR1 MNHEY and CDR2 SMNVEV (reference sequence). This CDR3 is CASRPQGRDEQFF. The CDR3 DNA sequence: TGTGCCAGCAGGCCGCAGGGGCGGGATGAGCAGTTCTTC.

V is TRBV21-1 and J is TRBJ2-3; TRBD2 was called by the table and not checked on the DNA. TRBV21-1 is marked as a pseudogene. This CDR3 has 16 residues. The CDR3, as DNA: TGTGCCAGCATCCTACGGGGGGCAGAGGGTACAGATACGCAGTATTTT. Protein sequence: CASILRGAEGTDTQYF.

V is TRBV6-6 and J is TRBJ1-1, with 7 bases aligning to TRBD1. The junction had 2 bases not matched to a gene; V was cut back by 2 bases and J by 5 bases. Germline values: CDR1 MNHNY, CDR2 SVGAGI (reference sequence). The length of the CDR3 is 13 residues. This CDR3 is CASSYNRGTEAFF. As DNA, the CDR3 is TGTGCCAGCAGTTACAACAGGGGTACTGAAGCTTTCTTT.

The rearrangement joins TRBV6-5 to TRBJ1-2; tentative D call: TRBD1 (6 bases). V lost 5 bases to trimming and J lost 2 bases, with 9 bases between them. Germline V CDR1 and CDR2: MNHEY, SVGAGI. This CDR3 has 13 residues. CDR3 amino acids: CASSRQENYGYTF. CDR3 DNA sequence: TGTGCCAGCAGTCGACAGGAAAACTATGGCTACACCTTC.

CDR3 DNA sequence: TGTGCCAGCAGTTTAGAGGGCACGGACGGTGGCTACACCTTC. Amino acid sequence: CASSLEGTDGGYTF. The chain couples TRBV27 to TRBJ1-2; D uncertain. CDR1 MNHEY and CDR2 SMNVEV come from the germline V gene (reference sequence). This CDR3 comprises 14 residues. Trimming cost V 2 bases and J 7 bases, with 14 bases left between them.

The gene calls are TRBV2 and TRBJ1-5; no clear D gene. Germline V gene lookup returns CDR1 SNHLY and CDR2 FYNNEI. The CDR3 totals 13 residues. V lost 8 bases, J lost 0 bases, and 8 bases lay in between. CDR3 sequence (DNA): TGTGCCAGCGGGCCCGATAGCAATCAGCCCCAGCATTTT. Translated, it gives CASGPDSNQPQHF.

The chain links TRBV7-8 to TRBJ2-7; 10 nucleotides agree with TRBD2. From germline, CDR1 is SGHVS and CDR2 FQNEAQ. The junction had 5 bases not matched to a gene; V was cut back by 4 bases and J by 2 bases. This CDR3 is 15 amino acids long. CDR3 residues: CASSSQRGGPYEQYF. Here the CDR3 DNA reads TGTGCCAGCAGCTCCCAGCGGGGGGGACCCTACGAGCAGTACTTC.

The CDR3 DNA reads TGTGCCAGCAGTTTTAGCCGGCGTGAGCAGTTCTTC. Translating it yields CASSFSRREQFF. The gene calls are TRBV12-3 or TRBV12-4 and TRBJ2-1; D gene uncertain. The CDR3 sequence is 12 residues long. V lost 3 bases to trimming and J lost 9 bases, with 9 bases between them.

Comments on this clone: The sample has other DNA sequences that encode this CDR3 too. The V gene is TRBV6-5, the J gene TRBJ1-2; tentatively, D is TRBD1 (6 bases). The CDR3 has 11 residues. The germline V gene encodes CDR1 MNHEY and CDR2 SVGAGI. V was clipped by 9 bases and J by 4 bases, with 9 bases between them. CDR3 amino acids: CASSRGYGYTF. In DNA form, the CDR3 reads TGTGCCAGTTCCAGGGGCTATGGCTACACCTTC.

The J gene is TRBJ2-5, the V gene TRBV7-8; D may be TRBD2 (6 bases). Trimming stripped 6 bases from V and 2 bases from J, with 10 bases between. This CDR3 comprises 13 residues. CDR1 and CDR2 (germline): SGHVS, FQNEAQ. CDR3 sequence reads: CASRTSGQETQYF. For the CDR3, the DNA is TGTGCCAGCAGAACAAGCGGGCAAGAGACCCAGTACTTC.